These 17 T cell receptor beta chains were sequenced from one sample in a study of Ad26.COV2.S vaccination and SARS-CoV-2 variants. The protocol was immunoSEQ multiplex PCR, while the TCRdb copy is restricted to in-frame clones and leaves out a portion. This sample yields some 480,000 clones, of which 87% are seen a single time; 9.5% to 15% belongs to the top ten. Treatment meaning: roughly 19 received Ad26.COV2.S at low or high dose, single or two shots; 5 received placebo; per-sample allocation not given. The investigators took samples on day 63 after the first vaccine or placebo injection. Sample: peripheral blood, taken in a trial of Ad26.COV2.S vaccine versus placebo. Receptors were obtained from a person aged 18-60 years who received the Ad26.COV2.S COVID-19 vaccine or a placebo.

The chain combines TRBV7-2 with TRBJ2-3, with a tentative D call TRBD1 (5 bases). The CDR3 has 16 amino acids. CDR1 is SGHTA and CDR2 is FQGNSA in the germline V gene. V lost 1 base and J lost 0, with 11 bases in between. The CDR3 DNA is TGTGCCAGCAGCTTAGTTGGGGCTGTAAGCACAGATACGCAGTATTTT. Translation: CASSLVGAVSTDTQYF.

This clone has a single count. This sequence joins TRBV10-3 and TRBJ2-6; D tentatively reads TRBD1 or TRBD2 (6 bases each). Germline CDR1 and CDR2: ENHRY and SYGVKD. The CDR3 spans 15 residues. V shed 4 bases and J shed 3 bases, with 10 bases lying between them. In DNA, the CDR3 is TGTGCCATCAGTGGGGGGGCAGTTGGGGCCAACGTCCTGACTTTC. Protein product: CAISGGAVGANVLTF.

The chain uses TRBV4-1 and TRBJ2-2; D gene ambiguous. The CDR3 is 15 residues long. The germline gives CDR1 MGHRA, CDR2 YSYEKL. V was trimmed by 1 base and J by 0 bases, leaving 6 bases between them. CDR3 protein: CASSQGITNTGELFF. CDR3 coding DNA: TGCGCCAGCAGCCAAGGCATTACGAACACCGGGGAGCTGTTTTTT.

The genes are TRBV24-1 and TRBJ1-1, with D uncertain. From germline, CDR1 is KGHDR and CDR2 SFDVKD. V was pared by 6 bases and J by 1 base, with 14 bases between. There are 15 residues in the CDR3. The CDR3 DNA sequence: TGTGCCACCAGTCCCGCGGATGGAAGGAACACTGAAGCTTTCTTT. It codes for CATSPADGRNTEAFF.

The rearrangement uses TRBV30 and TRBJ2-7; 7 bases align to TRBD1. The CDR3 is 14 residues long. Germline V gene data show CDR1 as GTSNPN and CDR2 as SVGIG (reference sequence). J lost 3 bases, V lost 5 bases, and 10 bases had no gene match. CDR3 sequence (DNA): TGTGCCTGGGCTCGACAGGGACGGAGCTACGAGCAGTACTTC. It encodes CAWARQGRSYEQYF. Full variable domain (rest looked up from reference TRBV30 and TRBJ2-7): SQTIHQWPATLVQPVGSPLSLECTVEGTSNPNLYWYRQAAGRGLQLLFYSVGIGQISSEVPQNLSASRPQDRQFILSSKKLLLSDSGFYLCAWARQGRSYEQYFGPGTRLTVT.

The chain carries TRBV6-2 or TRBV6-3 and TRBJ2-5; D is uncertain. The CDR3 is made up of 16 amino acids. The germline V and J ends were trimmed by 4 bases and 2 bases, with 17 bases remaining between them. Germline CDR1 is MNHEY and CDR2 is SVGEGT. CDR3 sequence reads: CASSSTHQWLQETQYF. The DNA for the CDR3 is TGTGCCAGCAGTTCGACACATCAGTGGCTACAAGAGACCCAGTACTTC.

The chain couples TRBV5-1 to TRBJ2-2, with TRBD2 as a possible D gene (6 bases). Germline CDR1 and CDR2: SGHRS and YFSETQ. This CDR3 is built from 19 residues. V was pared by 1 base and J by 0 bases, with 19 bases between. For the CDR3, the DNA is TGCGCCAGCAGCTTGTTGACTTTTGGGGGGAACGCGAACACCGGGGAGCTGTTTTTT. Translating gives CASSLLTFGGNANTGELFF.

The chain links TRBV4-2 to TRBJ1-1, with D hard to call. This CDR3 has 16 residues. V was clipped by 0 bases and J by 4 bases, with 15 bases between them. CDR1 LGHNA and CDR2 YNFKEQ come from the germline V gene. CDR3 coding DNA: TGTGCCAGCAGCCAAGAGGAGGGAAAGTATAGCACTGAAGCTTTCTTT. Translated: CASSQEEGKYSTEAFF.

The chain carries TRBV6-1 and TRBJ2-1; no reliable D call. Trimming took off 1 base at V and 8 bases at J, with 3 bases between the two ends. The CDR3 length is 11 residues. In germline, CDR1 is MNHNS, CDR2 SASEGT. CDR3 coding DNA: TGTGCCAGCAGTGAAGGAGATGAGCAGTTCTTC. Its protein is CASSEGDEQFF.

This chain connects TRBV7-7 to TRBJ2-3; D not resolved. The CDR3 consists of 15 residues. Trimming stripped 1 base from V and 6 bases from J, with 14 bases between. In germline, CDR1 is SSHAT, CDR2 FNYEAQ (reference sequence). The CDR3 reads CASSLGLGPSDTQYF. For the CDR3, the DNA is TGTGCCAGCAGCTTAGGTCTGGGTCCCTCGGATACGCAGTATTTT.

This chain connects TRBV27 to TRBJ2-1; the D call may be TRBD1 or TRBD2 (7 bases each). The V end was cut by 5 bases, the J end by 9 bases, with 11 bases between. The CDR3 is 12 amino acids. The germline V gene encodes CDR1 MNHEY and CDR2 SMNVEV (reference sequence). CDR3 amino acids: CASSPGGGEQFF. The CDR3 DNA sequence: TGTGCCAGCAGTCCAGGGGGGGGTGAGCAGTTCTTC.

V usage is TRBV6-5 and J usage is TRBJ1-1; maybe TRBD1 (5 bases). This CDR3 has 11 amino acids. The V gene lost 5 bases and the J gene lost 10 bases, with 11 bases spanning the gap. Germline CDR1 is MNHEY and CDR2 is SVGAGI. This CDR3 reads CASSQGPAAFF. The CDR3 DNA reads TGTGCCAGCAGTCAGGGTCCAGCAGCTTTCTTT.

The CDR3 DNA is TGTGCCAGCAGCTTAAACCCAAACCGCTTGTCGGCCAACTCCTACGAGCAGTACTTC. Residues: CASSLNPNRLSANSYEQYF. The rearrangement links TRBV7-3 to TRBJ2-7, with D hard to call. CDR1 and CDR2 (germline): SGHTA, FQGTGA. V lost 1 base and J lost 0, with 22 bases in between. The CDR3 contains 19 residues.

The rearrangement uses TRBV11-2 and TRBJ2-1; D might be TRBD1 (6 bases). The V gene lost 5 bases and the J gene lost 9 bases, with 20 bases spanning the gap. The CDR3 totals 15 residues. Per the germline V gene, CDR1 is SGHAT and CDR2 is FQNNGV. Here the CDR3 DNA reads TGTGCCAGCAGCCCTTTCTCCCAGGGGTTGGGTGAGCAGTTCTTC. This translates into CASSPFSQGLGEQFF.

This chain links TRBV27 with TRBJ2-7; TRBD1 might be the D (6 bases). Between the trimmed V and J ends, which lost 3 bases and 0 bases, there was a span of 18 bases. Germline CDR1 MNHEY, CDR2 SMNVEV (reference sequence). CDR3 length: 17 amino acids. The CDR3 is CASSLAPPGVRSYEQYF. CDR3 DNA: TGTGCCAGCAGTTTGGCCCCCCCAGGGGTCCGCTCCTACGAGCAGTACTTC.

The chain employs TRBV19 and TRBJ2-7; possible D gene TRBD1, 7 bases. This CDR3 is built from 14 residues. CDR1 is LNHDA and CDR2 is SQIVND in the germline V gene (reference sequence). Deletions cut 7 bases from V and 1 base from J, with 14 bases between. CDR3: CASTAGQTSYEQYF. In DNA form, the CDR3 reads TGTGCCAGTACGGCGGGACAGACTTCCTACGAGCAGTACTTC.

The chain carries TRBV7-9 and TRBJ2-5; D unresolved. From germline, CDR1 is SEHNR and CDR2 FQNEAQ (reference sequence). Between the trimmed V and J ends, which lost 5 bases and 2 bases, there was a span of 15 bases. The CDR3 is made up of 15 amino acids. The chain's CDR3 is CASSRMAGAQETQYF. The CDR3 DNA reads as TGTGCCAGCAGCCGGATGGCTGGCGCTCAAGAGACCCAGTACTTC.